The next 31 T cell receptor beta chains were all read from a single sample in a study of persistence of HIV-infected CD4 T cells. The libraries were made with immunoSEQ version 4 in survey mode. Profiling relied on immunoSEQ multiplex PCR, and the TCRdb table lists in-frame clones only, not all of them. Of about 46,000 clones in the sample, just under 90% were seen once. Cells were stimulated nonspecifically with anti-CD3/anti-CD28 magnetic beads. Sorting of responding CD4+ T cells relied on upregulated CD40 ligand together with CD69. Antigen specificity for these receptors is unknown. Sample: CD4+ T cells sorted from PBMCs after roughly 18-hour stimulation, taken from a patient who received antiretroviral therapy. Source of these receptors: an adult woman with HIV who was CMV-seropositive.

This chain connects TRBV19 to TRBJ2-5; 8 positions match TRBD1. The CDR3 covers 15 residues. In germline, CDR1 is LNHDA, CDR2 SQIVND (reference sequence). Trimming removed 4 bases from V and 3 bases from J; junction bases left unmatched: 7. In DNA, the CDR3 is TGTGCCAGTAGTAAGGGGGACAGGAGGAAAGAGACCCAGTACTTC. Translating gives CASSKGDRRKETQYF. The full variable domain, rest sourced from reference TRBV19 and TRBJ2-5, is DGGITQSPKYLFRKEGQNVTLSCEQNLNHDAMYWYRQDPGQGLRLIYYSQIVNDFQKGDIAEGYSVSREKKESFPLTVTSAQKNPTAFYLCASSKGDRRKETQYFGPGTRLLVL.

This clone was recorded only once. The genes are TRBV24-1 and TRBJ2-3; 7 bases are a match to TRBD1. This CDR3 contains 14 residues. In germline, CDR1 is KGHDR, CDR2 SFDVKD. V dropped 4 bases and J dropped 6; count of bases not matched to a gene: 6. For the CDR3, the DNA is TGTGCCACCAGTGAGACAGGGAGATGGGATACGCAGTATTTT. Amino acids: CATSETGRWDTQYF.

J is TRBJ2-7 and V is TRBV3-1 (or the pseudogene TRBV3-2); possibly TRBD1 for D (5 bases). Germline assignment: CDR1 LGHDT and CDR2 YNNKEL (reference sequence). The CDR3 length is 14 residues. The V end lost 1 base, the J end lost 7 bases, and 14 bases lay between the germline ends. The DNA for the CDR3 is TGTGCCAGCAGCCAAGGACCGGATGGGGCTGAGCAGTACTTC. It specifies CASSQGPDGAEQYF.

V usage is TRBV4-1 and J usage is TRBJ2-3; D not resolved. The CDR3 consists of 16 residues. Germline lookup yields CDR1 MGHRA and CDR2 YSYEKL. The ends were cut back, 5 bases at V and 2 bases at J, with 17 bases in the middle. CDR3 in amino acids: CASSSVRVTATDTQYF. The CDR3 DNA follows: TGCGCCAGCAGCTCAGTCAGAGTAACAGCCACAGATACGCAGTATTTT.

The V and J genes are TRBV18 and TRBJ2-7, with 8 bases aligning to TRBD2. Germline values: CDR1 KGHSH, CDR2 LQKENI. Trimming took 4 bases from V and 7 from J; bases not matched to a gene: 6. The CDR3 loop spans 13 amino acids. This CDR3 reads CASSQIGGEEQYF. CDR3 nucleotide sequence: TGTGCCAGCTCACAGATCGGGGGGGAGGAGCAGTACTTC.

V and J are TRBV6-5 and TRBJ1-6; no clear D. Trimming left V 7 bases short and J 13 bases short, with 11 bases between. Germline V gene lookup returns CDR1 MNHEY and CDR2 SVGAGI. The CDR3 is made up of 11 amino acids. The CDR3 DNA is TGTGCCAGCACGTCGGGTTGGCCCCTCCACTTT. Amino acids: CASTSGWPLHF.

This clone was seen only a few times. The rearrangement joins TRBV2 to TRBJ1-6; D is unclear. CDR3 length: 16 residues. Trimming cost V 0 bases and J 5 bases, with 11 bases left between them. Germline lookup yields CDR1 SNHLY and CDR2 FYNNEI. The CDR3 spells CASSEAPGYDNSPLHF. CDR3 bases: TGTGCCAGCAGTGAAGCGCCCGGGTACGATAATTCACCCCTCCACTTT.

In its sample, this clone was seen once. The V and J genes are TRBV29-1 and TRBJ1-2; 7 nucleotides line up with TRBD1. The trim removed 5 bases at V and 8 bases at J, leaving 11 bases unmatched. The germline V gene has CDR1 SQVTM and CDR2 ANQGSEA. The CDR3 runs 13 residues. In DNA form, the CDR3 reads TGCAGCGTTTCCGGGACAGAGTCGGGAGGCTACACCTTC. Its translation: CSVSGTESGGYTF.

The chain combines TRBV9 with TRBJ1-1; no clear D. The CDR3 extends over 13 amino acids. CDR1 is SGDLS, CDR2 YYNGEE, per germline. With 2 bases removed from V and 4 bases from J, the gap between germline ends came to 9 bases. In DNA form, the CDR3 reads TGTGCCAGCAGCGTGCAGCACGGCACTGAAGCTTTCTTT. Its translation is CASSVQHGTEAFF.

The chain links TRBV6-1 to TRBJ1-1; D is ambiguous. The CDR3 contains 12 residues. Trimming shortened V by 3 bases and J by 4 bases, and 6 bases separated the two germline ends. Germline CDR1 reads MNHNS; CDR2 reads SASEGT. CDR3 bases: TGTGCCAGCAGTGAGAGTATCACTGAAGCTTTCTTT. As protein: CASSESITEAFF.

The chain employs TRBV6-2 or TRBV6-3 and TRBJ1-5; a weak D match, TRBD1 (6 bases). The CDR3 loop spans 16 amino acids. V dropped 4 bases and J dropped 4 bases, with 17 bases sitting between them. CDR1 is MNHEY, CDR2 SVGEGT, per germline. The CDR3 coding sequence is TGTGCCAGCAGTTCCCAGACAGGCCCGCCAAATCAGCCCCAGCATTTT. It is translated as CASSSQTGPPNQPQHF.

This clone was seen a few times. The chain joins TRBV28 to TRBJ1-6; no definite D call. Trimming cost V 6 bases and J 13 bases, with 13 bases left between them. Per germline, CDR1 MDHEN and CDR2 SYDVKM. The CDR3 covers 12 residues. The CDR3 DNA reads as TGTGCCAGCAGCTTGAAGGGAGTGCCCCTCCACTTT. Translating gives CASSLKGVPLHF.

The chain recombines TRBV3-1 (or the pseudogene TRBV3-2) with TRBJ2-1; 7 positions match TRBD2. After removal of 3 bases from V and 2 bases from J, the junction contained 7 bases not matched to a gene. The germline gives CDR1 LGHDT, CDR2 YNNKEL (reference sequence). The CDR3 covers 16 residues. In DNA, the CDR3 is TGTGCCAGCAGCCATTCAAGGGAGGGCCCCTACAATGAGCAGTTCTTC. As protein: CASSHSREGPYNEQFF.

CDR3 sequence reads: CASSQETQARTF. CDR3 DNA sequence: TGTGCCAGCAGCCAAGAGACACAGGCTAGGACCTTC. V is TRBV3-1 (or the pseudogene TRBV3-2) and J is TRBJ1-2; perhaps TRBD1 as D (5 bases). The germline V gene encodes CDR1 LGHDT and CDR2 YNNKEL (reference sequence). The ends were cut back, 0 bases at V and 14 bases at J, with 13 bases in the middle. The CDR3 spans 12 residues.

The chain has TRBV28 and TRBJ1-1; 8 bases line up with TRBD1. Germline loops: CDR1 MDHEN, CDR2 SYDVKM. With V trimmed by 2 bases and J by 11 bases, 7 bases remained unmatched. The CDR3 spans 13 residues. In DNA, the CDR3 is TGTGCCAGCAGTTTAACGGGGGACAGGATGGCTTTCTTT. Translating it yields CASSLTGDRMAFF.

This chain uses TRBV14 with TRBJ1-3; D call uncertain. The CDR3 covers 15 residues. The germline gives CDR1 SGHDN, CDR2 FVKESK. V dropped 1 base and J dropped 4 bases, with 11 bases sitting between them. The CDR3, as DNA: TGTGCCAGCAGCCAAGGTCGGAGATCGGGAAACACCATATATTTT. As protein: CASSQGRRSGNTIYF.

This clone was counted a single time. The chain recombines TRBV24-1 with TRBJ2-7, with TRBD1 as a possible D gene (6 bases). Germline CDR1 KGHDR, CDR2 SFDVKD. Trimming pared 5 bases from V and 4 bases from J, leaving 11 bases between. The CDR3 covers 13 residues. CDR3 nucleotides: TGTGCCACCAGTGGGGGGCGCGGGTACGAGCAGTACTTC. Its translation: CATSGGRGYEQYF.

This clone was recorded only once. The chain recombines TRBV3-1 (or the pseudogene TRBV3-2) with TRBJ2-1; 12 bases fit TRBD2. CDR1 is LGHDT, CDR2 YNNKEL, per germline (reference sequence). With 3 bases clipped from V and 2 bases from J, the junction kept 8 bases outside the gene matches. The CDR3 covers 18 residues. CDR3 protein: CASSHGLAGGNTYNEQFF. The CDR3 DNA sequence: TGTGCCAGCAGCCATGGTCTAGCGGGAGGGAACACCTACAATGAGCAGTTCTTC.

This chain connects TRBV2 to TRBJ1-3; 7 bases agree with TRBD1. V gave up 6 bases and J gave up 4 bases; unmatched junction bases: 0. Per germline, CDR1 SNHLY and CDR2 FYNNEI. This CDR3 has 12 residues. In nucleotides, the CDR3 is TGTGCCAGCAGGGGACAGGGAAACACCATATATTTT. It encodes CASRGQGNTIYF.

CDR3 nucleotides: TGTGCCAGCAGTGATGGGCGGTTCCGGGAGACCCAGTACTTC. The encoded protein is CASSDGRFRETQYF. The V and J genes are TRBV2 and TRBJ2-5; the D is unclear. The V and J ends lost 3 bases and 5 bases respectively, with 13 bases between them. CDR3 length: 14 residues. Germline values: CDR1 SNHLY, CDR2 FYNNEI.

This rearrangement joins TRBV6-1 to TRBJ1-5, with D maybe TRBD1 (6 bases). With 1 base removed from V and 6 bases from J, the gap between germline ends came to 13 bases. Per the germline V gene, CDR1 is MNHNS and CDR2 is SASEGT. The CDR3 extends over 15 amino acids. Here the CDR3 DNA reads TGTGCCAGCAGTGAAGTAACAGGGATCGGTCAGCCCCAGCATTTT. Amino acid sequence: CASSEVTGIGQPQHF.

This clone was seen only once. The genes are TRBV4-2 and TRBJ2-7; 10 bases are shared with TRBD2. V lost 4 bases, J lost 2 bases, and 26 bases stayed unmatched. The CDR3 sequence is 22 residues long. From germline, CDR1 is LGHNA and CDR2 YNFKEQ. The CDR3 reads CASSLQPNWGAGGRMVTYEQYF. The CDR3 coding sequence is TGTGCCAGCAGCCTCCAGCCCAACTGGGGAGCGGGGGGGCGAATGGTAACCTACGAGCAGTACTTC.

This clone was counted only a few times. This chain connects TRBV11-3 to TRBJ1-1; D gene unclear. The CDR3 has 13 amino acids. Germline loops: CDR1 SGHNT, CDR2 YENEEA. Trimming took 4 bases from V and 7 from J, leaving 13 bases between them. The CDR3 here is CASSYGRELEAFF. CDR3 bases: TGTGCCAGCAGCTACGGACGGGAACTTGAAGCTTTCTTT.

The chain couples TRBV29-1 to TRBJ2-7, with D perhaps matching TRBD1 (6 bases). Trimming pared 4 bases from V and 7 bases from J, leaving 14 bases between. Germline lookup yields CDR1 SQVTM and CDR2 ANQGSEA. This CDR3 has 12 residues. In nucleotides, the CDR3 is TGCAGCGTTGGGACAGAGCTTCGGGAGCAGTACTTC. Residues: CSVGTELREQYF.

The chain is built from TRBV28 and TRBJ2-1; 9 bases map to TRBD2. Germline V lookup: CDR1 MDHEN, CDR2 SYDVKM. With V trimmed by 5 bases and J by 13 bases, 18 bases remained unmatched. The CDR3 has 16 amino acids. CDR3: CASSGGGGGGPNVQFF. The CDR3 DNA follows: TGTGCCAGCAGTGGTGGGGGCGGGGGGGGCCCCAATGTACAGTTCTTC.

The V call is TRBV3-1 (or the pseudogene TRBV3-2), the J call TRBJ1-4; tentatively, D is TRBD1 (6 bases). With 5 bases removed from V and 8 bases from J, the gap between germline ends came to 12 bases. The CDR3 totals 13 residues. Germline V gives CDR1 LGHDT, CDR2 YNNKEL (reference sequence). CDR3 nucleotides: TGTGCCAGCAGCGGGGGGCTTGGAGAAAAACTGTTTTTT. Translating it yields CASSGGLGEKLFF.

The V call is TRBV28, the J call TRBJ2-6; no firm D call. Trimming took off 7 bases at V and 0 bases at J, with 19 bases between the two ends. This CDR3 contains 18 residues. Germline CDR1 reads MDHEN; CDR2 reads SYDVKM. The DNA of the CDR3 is TGTGCCAGCACCCCTCTGTTAGGCAGCCGCTCTGGGGCCAACGTCCTGACTTTC. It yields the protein CASTPLLGSRSGANVLTF.

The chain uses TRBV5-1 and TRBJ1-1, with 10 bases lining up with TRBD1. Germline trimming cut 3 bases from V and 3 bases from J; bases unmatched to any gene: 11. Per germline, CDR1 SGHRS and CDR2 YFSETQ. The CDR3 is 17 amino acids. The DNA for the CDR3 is TGCGCCAGCAGCTCTCGTCCCGGGACAGGGGTCTACACTGAAGCTTTCTTT. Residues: CASSSRPGTGVYTEAFF.

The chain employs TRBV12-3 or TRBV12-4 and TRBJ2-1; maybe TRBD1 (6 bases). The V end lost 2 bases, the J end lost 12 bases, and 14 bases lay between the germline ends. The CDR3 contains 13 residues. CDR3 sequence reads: CASSLLDRLRQFF. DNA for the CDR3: TGTGCCAGCAGTTTACTCGACAGGCTTCGGCAGTTCTTC.

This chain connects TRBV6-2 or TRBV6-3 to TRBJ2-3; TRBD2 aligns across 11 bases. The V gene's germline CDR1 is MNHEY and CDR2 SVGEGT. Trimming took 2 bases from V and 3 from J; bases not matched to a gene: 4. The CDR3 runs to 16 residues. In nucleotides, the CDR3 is TGTGCCAGCAGTTACCTAGCGGGGGGTGTGACAGATACGCAGTATTTT. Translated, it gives CASSYLAGGVTDTQYF.

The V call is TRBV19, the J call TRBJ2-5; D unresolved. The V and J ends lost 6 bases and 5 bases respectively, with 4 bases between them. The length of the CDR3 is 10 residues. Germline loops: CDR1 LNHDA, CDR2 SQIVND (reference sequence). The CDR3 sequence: CASSRETQYF. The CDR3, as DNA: TGTGCCAGTAGCCGGGAGACCCAGTACTTC.